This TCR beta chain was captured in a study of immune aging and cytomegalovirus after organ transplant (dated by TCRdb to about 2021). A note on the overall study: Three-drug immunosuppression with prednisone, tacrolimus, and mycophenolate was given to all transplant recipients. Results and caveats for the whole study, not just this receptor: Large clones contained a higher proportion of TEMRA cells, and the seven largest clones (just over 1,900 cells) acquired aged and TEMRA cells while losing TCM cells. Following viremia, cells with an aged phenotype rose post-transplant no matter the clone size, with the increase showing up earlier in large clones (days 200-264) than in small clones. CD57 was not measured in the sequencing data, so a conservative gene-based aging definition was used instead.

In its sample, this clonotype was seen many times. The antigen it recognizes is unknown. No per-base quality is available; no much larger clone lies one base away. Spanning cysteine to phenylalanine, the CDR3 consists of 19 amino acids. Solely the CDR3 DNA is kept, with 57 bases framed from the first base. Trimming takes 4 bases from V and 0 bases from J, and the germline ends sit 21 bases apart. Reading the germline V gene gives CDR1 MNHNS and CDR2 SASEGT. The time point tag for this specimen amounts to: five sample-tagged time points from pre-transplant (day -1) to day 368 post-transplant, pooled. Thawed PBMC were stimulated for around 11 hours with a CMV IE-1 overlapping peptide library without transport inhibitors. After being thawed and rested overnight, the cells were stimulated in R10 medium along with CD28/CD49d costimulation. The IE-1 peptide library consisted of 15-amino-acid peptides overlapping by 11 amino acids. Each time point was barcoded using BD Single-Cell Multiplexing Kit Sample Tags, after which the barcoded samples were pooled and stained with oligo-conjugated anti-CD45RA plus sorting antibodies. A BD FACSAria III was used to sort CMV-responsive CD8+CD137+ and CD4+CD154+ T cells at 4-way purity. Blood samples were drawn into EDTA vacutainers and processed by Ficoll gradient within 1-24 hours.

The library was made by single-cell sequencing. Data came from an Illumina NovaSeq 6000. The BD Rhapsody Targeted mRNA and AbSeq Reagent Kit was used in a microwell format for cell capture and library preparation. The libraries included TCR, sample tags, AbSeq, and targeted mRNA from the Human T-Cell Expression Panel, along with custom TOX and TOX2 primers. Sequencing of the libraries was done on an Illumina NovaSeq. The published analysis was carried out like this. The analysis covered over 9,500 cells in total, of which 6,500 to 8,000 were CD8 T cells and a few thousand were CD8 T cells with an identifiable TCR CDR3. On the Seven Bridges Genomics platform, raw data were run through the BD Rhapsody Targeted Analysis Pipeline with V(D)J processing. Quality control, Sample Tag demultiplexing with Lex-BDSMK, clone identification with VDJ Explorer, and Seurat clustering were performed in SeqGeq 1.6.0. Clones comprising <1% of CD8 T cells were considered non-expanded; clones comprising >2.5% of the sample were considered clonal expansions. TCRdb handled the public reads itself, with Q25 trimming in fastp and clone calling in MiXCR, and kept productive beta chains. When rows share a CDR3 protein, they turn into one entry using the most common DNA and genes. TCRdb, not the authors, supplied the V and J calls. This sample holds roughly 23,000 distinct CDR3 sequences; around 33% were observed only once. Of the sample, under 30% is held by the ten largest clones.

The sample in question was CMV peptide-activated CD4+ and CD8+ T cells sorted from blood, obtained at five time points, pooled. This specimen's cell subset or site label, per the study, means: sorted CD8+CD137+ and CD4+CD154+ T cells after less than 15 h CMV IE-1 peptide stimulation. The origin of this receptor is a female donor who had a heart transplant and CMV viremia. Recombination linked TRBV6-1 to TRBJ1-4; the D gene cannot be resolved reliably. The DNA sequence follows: TGTGCCAGCAGTGTTCCCGGACGGCCCACTACAGCAACTAATGAAAAACTGTTTTTT. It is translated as CASSVPGRPTTATNEKLFF.